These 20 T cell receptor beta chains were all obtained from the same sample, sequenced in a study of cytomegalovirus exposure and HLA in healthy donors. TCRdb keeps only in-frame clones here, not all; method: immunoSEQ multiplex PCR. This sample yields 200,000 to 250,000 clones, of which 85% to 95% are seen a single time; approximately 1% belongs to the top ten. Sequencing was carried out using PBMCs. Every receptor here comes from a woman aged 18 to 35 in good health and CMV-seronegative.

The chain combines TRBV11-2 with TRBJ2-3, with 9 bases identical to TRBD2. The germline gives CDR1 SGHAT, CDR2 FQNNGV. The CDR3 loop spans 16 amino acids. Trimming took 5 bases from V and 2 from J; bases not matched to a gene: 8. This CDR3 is CASSVTTSGYTDTQYF. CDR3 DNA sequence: TGTGCCAGCAGCGTCACGACTAGCGGATACACAGATACGCAGTATTTT.

CDR3 DNA: TGTGCCAGCAGTTTACTGGGACAGGAGAGAACTGAAGCTTTCTTT. The encoded protein is CASSLLGQERTEAFF. The rearrangement uses TRBV27 and TRBJ1-1; 8 positions agree with TRBD1. J lost 5 bases, V lost 2 bases, and 7 bases had no gene match. The CDR3 runs to 15 residues. Germline lookup yields CDR1 MNHEY and CDR2 SMNVEV (reference sequence).

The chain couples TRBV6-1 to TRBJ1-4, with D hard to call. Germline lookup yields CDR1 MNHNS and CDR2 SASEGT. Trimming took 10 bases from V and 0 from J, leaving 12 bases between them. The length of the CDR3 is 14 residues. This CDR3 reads CATGETATNEKLFF. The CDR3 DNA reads TGTGCCACCGGCGAAACAGCAACTAATGAAAAACTGTTTTTT.

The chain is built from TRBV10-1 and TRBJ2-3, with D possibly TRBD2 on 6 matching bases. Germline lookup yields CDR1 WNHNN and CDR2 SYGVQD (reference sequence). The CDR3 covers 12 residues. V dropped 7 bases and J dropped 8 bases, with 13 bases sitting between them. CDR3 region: CASNEVGGTQYF. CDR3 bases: TGCGCCAGCAACGAAGTGGGGGGTACGCAGTATTTT.

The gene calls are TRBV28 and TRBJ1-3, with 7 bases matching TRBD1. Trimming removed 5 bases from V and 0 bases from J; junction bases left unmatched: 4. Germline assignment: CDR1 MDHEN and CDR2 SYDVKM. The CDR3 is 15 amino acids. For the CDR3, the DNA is TGTGCCAGCAGTCACAGGGGCCCCTCTGGAAACACCATATATTTT. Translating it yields CASSHRGPSGNTIYF.

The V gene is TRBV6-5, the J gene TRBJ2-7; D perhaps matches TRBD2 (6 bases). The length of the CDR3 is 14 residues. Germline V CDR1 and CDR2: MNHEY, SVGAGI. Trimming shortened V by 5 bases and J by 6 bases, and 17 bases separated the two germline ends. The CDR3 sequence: CASSMTSSNSEQYF. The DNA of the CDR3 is TGTGCCAGCAGTATGACTAGTTCTAATTCCGAGCAGTACTTC.

CDR3 in amino acids: CACHRATNEKLFF. In DNA, the CDR3 is TGTGCCTGCCACAGGGCGACTAATGAAAAACTGTTTTTT. The chain carries TRBV30 and TRBJ1-4; possible D gene TRBD1, 6 bases. Germline V gene data show CDR1 as GTSNPN and CDR2 as SVGIG (reference sequence). V lost 6 bases and J lost 2, with 10 bases in between. The length of the CDR3 is 13 residues. Together with reference TRBV30 and TRBJ1-4, the CDR3 gives the full variable domain: SQTIHQWPATLVQPVGSPLSLECTVEGTSNPNLYWYRQAAGRGLQLLFYSVGIGQISSEVPQNLSASRPQDRQFILSSKKLLLSDSGFYLCACHRATNEKLFFGSGTQLSVL.

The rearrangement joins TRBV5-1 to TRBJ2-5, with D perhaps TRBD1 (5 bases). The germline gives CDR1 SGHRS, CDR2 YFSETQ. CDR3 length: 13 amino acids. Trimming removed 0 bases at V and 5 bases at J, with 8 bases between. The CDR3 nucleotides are TGCGCCAGCAGCTTGGACAGGTGGGAGACCCAGTACTTC. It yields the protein CASSLDRWETQYF.

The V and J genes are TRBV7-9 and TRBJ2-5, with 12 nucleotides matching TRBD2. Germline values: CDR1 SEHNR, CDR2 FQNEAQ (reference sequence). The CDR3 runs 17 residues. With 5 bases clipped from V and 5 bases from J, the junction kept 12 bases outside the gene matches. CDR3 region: CASSPEGTSGLRETQYF. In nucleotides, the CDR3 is TGTGCCAGCAGCCCCGAGGGGACTAGCGGGTTACGGGAGACCCAGTACTTC.

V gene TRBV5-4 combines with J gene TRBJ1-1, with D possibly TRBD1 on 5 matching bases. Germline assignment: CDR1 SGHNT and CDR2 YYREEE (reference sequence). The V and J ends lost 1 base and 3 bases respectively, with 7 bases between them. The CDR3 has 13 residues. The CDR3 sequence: CASSLSGDTEAFF. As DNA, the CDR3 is TGTGCCAGCAGCTTGTCGGGGGACACTGAAGCTTTCTTT. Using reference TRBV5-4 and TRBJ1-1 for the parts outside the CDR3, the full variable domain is ETGVTQSPTHLIKTRGQQVTLRCSSQSGHNTVSWYQQALGQGPQFIFQYYREEENGRGNFPPRFSGLQFPNYSSELNVNALELDDSALYLCASSLSGDTEAFFGQGTRLTVV.

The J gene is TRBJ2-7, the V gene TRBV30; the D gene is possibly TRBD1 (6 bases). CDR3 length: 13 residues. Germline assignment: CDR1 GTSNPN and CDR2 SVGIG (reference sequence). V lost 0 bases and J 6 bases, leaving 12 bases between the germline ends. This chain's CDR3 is CAWSVPRGREQYF. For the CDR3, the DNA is TGTGCCTGGAGTGTACCCAGGGGACGCGAGCAGTACTTC.

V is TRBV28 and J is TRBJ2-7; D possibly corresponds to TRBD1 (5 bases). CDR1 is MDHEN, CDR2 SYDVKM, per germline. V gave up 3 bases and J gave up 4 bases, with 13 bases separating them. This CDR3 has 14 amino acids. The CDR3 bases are TGTGCCAGCAGTTTTTATGACAGAGGATACGAGCAGTACTTC. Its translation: CASSFYDRGYEQYF.

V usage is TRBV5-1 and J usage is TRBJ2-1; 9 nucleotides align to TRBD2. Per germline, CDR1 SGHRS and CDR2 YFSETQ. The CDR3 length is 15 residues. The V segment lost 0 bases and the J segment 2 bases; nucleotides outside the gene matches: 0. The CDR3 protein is CASSLGGRAYNEQFF. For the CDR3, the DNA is TGCGCCAGCAGCTTGGGCGGGAGGGCCTACAATGAGCAGTTCTTC.

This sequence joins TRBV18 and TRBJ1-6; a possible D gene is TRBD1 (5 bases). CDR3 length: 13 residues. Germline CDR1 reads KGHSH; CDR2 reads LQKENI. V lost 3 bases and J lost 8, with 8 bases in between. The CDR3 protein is CASSPGGDSPLHF. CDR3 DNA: TGTGCCAGCTCACCGGGGGGGGATTCACCCCTCCACTTT.

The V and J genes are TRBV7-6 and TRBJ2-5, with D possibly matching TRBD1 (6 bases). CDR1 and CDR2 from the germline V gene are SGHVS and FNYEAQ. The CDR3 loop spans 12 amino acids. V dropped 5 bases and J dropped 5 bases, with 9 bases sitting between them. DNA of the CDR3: TGTGCCAGCAGCCCTCAGGGGGAGACCCAGTACTTC. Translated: CASSPQGETQYF.

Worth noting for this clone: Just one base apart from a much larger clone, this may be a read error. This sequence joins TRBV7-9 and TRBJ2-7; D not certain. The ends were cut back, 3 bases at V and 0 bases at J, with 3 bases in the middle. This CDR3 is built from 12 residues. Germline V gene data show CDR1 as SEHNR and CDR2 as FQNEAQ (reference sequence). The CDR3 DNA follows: TGTGCCAGCAGCTTCAGCTCCTACGAGCAGTACTTC. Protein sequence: CASSFSSYEQYF.

The CDR3 sequence: CASSLVLAGDYNEQFF. CDR3 nucleotide sequence: TGTGCCAGCAGCCTAGTACTAGCGGGGGACTACAATGAGCAGTTCTTC. The chain couples TRBV7-9 to TRBJ2-1; TRBD2 agrees at 11 bases. Per germline, CDR1 SEHNR and CDR2 FQNEAQ (reference sequence). This CDR3 is built from 16 residues. The J segment lost 3 bases and the V segment lost 5 bases, leaving 6 bases of the junction unmatched.

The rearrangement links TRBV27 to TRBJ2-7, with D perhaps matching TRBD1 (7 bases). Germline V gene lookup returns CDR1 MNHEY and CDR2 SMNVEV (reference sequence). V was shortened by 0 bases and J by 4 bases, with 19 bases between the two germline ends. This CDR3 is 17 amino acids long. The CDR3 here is CASSLSGTSTGPYEQYF. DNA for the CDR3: TGTGCCAGCAGTTTATCGGGGACTTCGACAGGGCCGTACGAGCAGTACTTC.

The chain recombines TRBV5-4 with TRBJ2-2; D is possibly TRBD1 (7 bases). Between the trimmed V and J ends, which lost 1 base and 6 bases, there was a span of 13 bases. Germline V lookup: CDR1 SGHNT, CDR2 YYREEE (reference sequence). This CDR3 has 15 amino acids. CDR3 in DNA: TGTGCCAGCAGCTTGCGAGGGGGCGGGGCCGGGGAGCTGTTTTTT. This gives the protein CASSLRGGGAGELFF.

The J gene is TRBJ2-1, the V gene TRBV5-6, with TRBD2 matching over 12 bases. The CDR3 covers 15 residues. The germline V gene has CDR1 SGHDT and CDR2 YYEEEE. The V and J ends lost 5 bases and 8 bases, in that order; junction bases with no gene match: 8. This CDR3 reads CASSKLAGGTYEQFF. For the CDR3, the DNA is TGTGCCAGCAGTAAACTAGCGGGAGGCACGTATGAGCAGTTCTTC.